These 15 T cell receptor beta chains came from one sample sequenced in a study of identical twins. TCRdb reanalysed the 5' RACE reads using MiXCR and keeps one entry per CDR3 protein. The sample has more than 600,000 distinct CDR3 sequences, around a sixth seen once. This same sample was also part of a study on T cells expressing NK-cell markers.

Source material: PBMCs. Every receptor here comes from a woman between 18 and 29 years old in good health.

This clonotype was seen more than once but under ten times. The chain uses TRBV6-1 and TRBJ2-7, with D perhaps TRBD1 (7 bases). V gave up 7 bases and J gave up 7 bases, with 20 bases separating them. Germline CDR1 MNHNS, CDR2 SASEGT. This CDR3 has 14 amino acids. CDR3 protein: CASTSQGGLVEQYF. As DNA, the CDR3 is TGTGCCAGCACCTCCCAGGGGGGATTGGTAGAGCAGTACTTC.

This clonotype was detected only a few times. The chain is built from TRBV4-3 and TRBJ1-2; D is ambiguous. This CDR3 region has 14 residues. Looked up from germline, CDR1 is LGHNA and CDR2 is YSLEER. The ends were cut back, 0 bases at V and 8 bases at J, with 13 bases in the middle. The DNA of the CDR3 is TGCGCCAGCAGCCAAGAAGAAGGAGGCCTGGGCTACACCTTC. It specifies CASSQEEGGLGYTF.

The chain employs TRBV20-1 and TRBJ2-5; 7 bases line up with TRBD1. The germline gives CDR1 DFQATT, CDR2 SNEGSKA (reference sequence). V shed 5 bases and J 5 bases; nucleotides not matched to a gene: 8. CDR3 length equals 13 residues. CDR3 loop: CSAATGSGETQYF. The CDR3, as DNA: TGCAGTGCTGCGACAGGGAGTGGGGAGACCCAGTACTTC.

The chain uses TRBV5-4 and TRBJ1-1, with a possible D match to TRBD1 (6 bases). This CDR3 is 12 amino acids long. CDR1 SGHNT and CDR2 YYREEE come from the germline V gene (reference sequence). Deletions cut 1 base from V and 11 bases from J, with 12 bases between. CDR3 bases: TGTGCCAGCAGCTTGTTTAAGGGGGGGGCTTTCTTT. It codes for CASSLFKGGAFF.

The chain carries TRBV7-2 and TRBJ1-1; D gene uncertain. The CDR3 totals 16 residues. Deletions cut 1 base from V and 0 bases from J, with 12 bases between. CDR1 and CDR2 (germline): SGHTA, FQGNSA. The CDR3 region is CASSLVGFNMNTEAFF. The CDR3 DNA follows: TGTGCCAGCAGCTTAGTTGGATTTAACATGAACACTGAAGCTTTCTTT.

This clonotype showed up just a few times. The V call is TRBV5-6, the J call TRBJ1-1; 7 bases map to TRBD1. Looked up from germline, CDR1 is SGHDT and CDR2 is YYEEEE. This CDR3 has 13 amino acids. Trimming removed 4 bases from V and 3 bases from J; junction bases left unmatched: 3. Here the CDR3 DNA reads TGTGCCAGCAGCCAGGGACAGCACACTGAAGCTTTCTTT. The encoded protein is CASSQGQHTEAFF.

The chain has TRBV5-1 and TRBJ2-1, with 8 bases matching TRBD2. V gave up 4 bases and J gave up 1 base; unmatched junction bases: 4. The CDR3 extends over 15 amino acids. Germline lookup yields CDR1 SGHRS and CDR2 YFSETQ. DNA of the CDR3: TGCGCCAGCAGCGAGGGACTAGTTTCCTACAATGAGCAGTTCTTC. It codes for CASSEGLVSYNEQFF.

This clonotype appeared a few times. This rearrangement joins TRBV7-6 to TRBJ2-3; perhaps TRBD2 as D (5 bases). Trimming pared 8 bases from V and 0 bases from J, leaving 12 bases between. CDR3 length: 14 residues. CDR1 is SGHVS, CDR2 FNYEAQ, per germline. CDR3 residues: CASSGLDSTDTQYF. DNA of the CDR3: TGTGCCAGCTCCGGACTTGATAGCACAGATACGCAGTATTTT.

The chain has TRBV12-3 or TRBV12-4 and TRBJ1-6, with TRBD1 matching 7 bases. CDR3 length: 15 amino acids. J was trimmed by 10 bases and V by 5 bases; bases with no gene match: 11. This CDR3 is CASSPRDSRKSPLHF. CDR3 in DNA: TGTGCCAGCAGTCCCCGGGACAGCCGCAAATCACCCCTCCACTTT.

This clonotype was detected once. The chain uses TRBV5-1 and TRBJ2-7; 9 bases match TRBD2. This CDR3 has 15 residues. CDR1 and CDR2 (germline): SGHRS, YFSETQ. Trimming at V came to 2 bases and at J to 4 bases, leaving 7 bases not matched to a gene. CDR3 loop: CASSFAGLAGYEQYF. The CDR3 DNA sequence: TGCGCCAGCAGCTTTGCGGGACTAGCAGGTTACGAGCAGTACTTC.

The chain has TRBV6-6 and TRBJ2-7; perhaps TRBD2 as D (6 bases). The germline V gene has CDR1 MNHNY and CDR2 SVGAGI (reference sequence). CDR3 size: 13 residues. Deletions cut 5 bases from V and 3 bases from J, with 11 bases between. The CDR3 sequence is CASSAGLGYEQYF. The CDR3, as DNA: TGTGCCAGCAGTGCGGGACTGGGCTACGAGCAGTACTTC.

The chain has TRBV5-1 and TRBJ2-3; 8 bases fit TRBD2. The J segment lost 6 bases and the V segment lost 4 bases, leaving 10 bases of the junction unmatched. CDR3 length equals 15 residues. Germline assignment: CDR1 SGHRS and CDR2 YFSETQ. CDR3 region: CASSDGLAVKDTQYF. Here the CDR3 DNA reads TGCGCCAGCAGCGACGGACTAGCTGTTAAGGATACGCAGTATTTT.

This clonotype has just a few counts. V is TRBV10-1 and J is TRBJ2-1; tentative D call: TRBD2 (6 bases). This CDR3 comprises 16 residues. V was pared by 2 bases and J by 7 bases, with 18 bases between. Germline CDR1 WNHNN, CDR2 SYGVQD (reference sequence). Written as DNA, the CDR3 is TGCGCCAGCAGTGAGGGGGGGACTCCGCTCCAGAATGAGCAGTTCTTC. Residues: CASSEGGTPLQNEQFF.

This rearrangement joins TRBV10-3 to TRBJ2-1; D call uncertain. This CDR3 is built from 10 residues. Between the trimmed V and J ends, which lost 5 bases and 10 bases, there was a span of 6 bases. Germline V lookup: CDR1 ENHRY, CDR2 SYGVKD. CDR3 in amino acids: CAISNGEQFF. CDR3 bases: TGTGCCATCAGTAATGGAGAGCAGTTCTTC.

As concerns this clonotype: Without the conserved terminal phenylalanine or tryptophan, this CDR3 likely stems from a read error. Here the CDR3 reads CASLIAGGPGEQFS. The CDR3 nucleotides are TGTGCCAGCCTAATAGCGGGAGGGCCAGGTGAGCAGTTCTCC. The rearrangement uses TRBV2 and TRBJ2-1; 11 nucleotides line up with TRBD2. Trimming at V came to 8 bases and at J to 9 bases, leaving 9 bases not matched to a gene. Germline V gene sequence: CDR1 SNHLY, CDR2 FYNNEI. The CDR3 totals 14 residues.